Listed here are 16 T cell receptor beta chains from one sample, sequenced in a study of control samples from healthy donors and cancer patients. Profiling relied on immunoSEQ multiplex PCR, and the TCRdb table lists in-frame clones only, not all of them. This sample has fewer than 85,000 clones, with roughly 92% found just once. Input material: blood. The receptor source for this set is a woman aged 55-69 years in good health.

This rearrangement joins TRBV28 to TRBJ2-7; the D is unclear. Germline CDR1 reads MDHEN; CDR2 reads SYDVKM. V lost 3 bases, J lost 4 bases, and 13 bases lay in between. The CDR3 has 14 amino acids. This CDR3 reads CASSFLGVRYEQYF. The CDR3, as DNA: TGTGCCAGCAGTTTTCTGGGTGTGAGGTACGAGCAGTACTTC.

J is TRBJ1-6 and V is TRBV6-5, with 9 bases that match TRBD1. V lost 6 bases, J lost 7 bases, and 4 bases stayed unmatched. CDR3 length: 14 amino acids. Germline V gives CDR1 MNHEY, CDR2 SVGAGI. The CDR3, as DNA: TGTGCCAGCAGCTGGGACAGGGAAAATTCACCCCTCCACTTT. It encodes CASSWDRENSPLHF.

The chain employs TRBV11-2 and TRBJ1-1, with 12 bases identical to TRBD1. Germline trimming cut 10 bases from V and 6 bases from J; bases unmatched to any gene: 6. CDR1 is SGHAT and CDR2 is FQNNGV in the germline V gene. The CDR3 length is 13 residues. This CDR3 reads CATRDRGRSEAFF. DNA of the CDR3: TGTGCCACCCGGGACAGGGGGCGGTCTGAAGCTTTCTTT.

The chain employs TRBV18 and TRBJ1-3; the D is unclear. Looked up from germline, CDR1 is KGHSH and CDR2 is LQKENI. The V end lost 3 bases, the J end lost 4 bases, and 22 bases lay between the germline ends. This CDR3 region has 18 residues. The CDR3 loop reads CASSPAMAPKTEGNTIYF. CDR3 DNA: TGTGCCAGCTCACCCGCCATGGCACCTAAAACGGAGGGAAACACCATATATTTT.

V is TRBV19 and J is TRBJ1-2, with 11 bases identical to TRBD1. V lost 5 bases to trimming and J lost 8 bases; unmatched junction nucleotides: 16. The CDR3 totals 17 residues. Germline assignment: CDR1 LNHDA and CDR2 SQIVND (reference sequence). DNA for the CDR3: TGTGCCAGTAGTGCCTCCCCCGGGACAGGGGGGCGTAGAGGCTACACCTTC. Protein sequence: CASSASPGTGGRRGYTF.

This clone was seen just once. The chain has TRBV10-2 and TRBJ2-1; D may be TRBD1 (5 bases). Germline values: CDR1 WSHSY, CDR2 SAAADI. CDR3 length equals 14 residues. Trimming took off 5 bases at V and 0 bases at J, with 8 bases between the two ends. CDR3 protein: CASSRQHSYNEQFF. The CDR3 DNA reads as TGCGCCAGCAGTCGACAGCACTCCTACAATGAGCAGTTCTTC.

The genes are TRBV6-4 and TRBJ2-1; 13 positions match TRBD2. Trimming cost V 4 bases and J 6 bases; bases outside gene matches: 9. This CDR3 is 17 amino acids long. The germline V gene has CDR1 MRHNA and CDR2 SNTAGT. The DNA of the CDR3 is TGTGCCAGCAGTGGCCATTCTGGGACTAGCGGGATCAATGAGCAGTTCTTC. Amino acids: CASSGHSGTSGINEQFF.

This rearrangement joins TRBV27 to TRBJ2-2, with a tentative D call TRBD1 (5 bases). In germline, CDR1 is MNHEY, CDR2 SMNVEV (reference sequence). V was clipped by 5 bases and J by 3 bases, with 13 bases between them. This CDR3 is built from 15 residues. CDR3 nucleotides: TGTGCCAGCAGTCCCCGGACACCTTACACCGGGGAGCTGTTTTTT. Protein sequence: CASSPRTPYTGELFF.

This sequence joins TRBV28 and TRBJ1-5; possibly TRBD1 for D (6 bases). V lost 9 bases and J lost 8, with 20 bases in between. Germline V gene lookup returns CDR1 MDHEN and CDR2 SYDVKM. This CDR3 is 14 amino acids long. The chain's CDR3 is CASSKGQGLEPQHF. In nucleotides, the CDR3 is TGTGCCAGTTCGAAAGGGCAGGGGTTAGAGCCCCAGCATTTT.

A word on this clone: The junction and the germline gene differ at one end; a read error may be behind it. This chain joins TRBV7-9 and TRBJ2-2; 8 positions agree with TRBD2. There are 16 residues in the CDR3. The germline gives CDR1 SEHNR, CDR2 FQNEAQ (reference sequence). The CDR3 nucleotides are TGTACCAGCAGCGGATCCGGGACTAGTGATACCGGGGAGCTGTTTTTT. It translates to CTSSGSGTSDTGELFF.

Comment on this clone: Since no conserved phenylalanine or tryptophan closes the CDR3, a read error is the likely cause. The chain uses TRBV18 and TRBJ1-2, with 8 bases matching TRBD1. Trimming removed 2 bases from V and 6 bases from J; junction bases left unmatched: 2. This CDR3 spans 13 amino acids. Germline CDR1 and CDR2: KGHSH and LQKENI. CDR3 sequence: CASSPGQGHGYTL. The CDR3 DNA reads TGTGCCAGCTCACCAGGACAGGGCCATGGCTACACCCTC.

The rearrangement links TRBV7-2 to TRBJ1-5, with a weak D call TRBD1 (5 bases). The ends were cut back, 6 bases at V and 5 bases at J, with 17 bases in the middle. The CDR3 runs 15 residues. Germline loops: CDR1 SGHTA, CDR2 FQGNSA. This chain's CDR3 is CASSLGGGEYQPQHF. The CDR3 bases are TGTGCCAGCAGTCTCGGGGGGGGTGAATATCAGCCCCAGCATTTT.

This clone was detected once. The chain carries TRBV15 and TRBJ1-5; 7 bases map to TRBD1. CDR1 LNHNV and CDR2 YYDKDF come from the germline V gene (reference sequence). The CDR3 has 14 residues. V trimming: 4 bases; J trimming: 4 bases; junction bases outside the gene matches: 4. DNA for the CDR3: TGTGCCACCAGCAATGACAGGGCGAATCAGCCCCAGCATTTT. Amino acids: CATSNDRANQPQHF.

The V and J genes are TRBV6-5 and TRBJ2-7, with a possible D match to TRBD1 (6 bases). The germline V and J ends were trimmed by 6 bases and 3 bases, with 15 bases remaining between them. CDR1 is MNHEY, CDR2 SVGAGI, per germline. This CDR3 spans 14 amino acids. The CDR3 nucleotides are TGTGCCAGCAGGATGGGGGACAACTACTACGAGCAGTACTTC. This gives the protein CASRMGDNYYEQYF.

The chain joins TRBV7-9 to TRBJ1-1; D unclear. V lost 4 bases and J lost 4, with 13 bases in between. This CDR3 is 14 amino acids long. Germline V gene data show CDR1 as SEHNR and CDR2 as FQNEAQ (reference sequence). For the CDR3, the DNA is TGTGCCAGCAGCTCCAGCGTCGGCGGCACTGAAGCTTTCTTT. It is translated as CASSSSVGGTEAFF.

The chain is built from TRBV7-9 and TRBJ2-1; 7 bases are shared with TRBD2. The CDR3 is made up of 14 amino acids. Trimming removed 7 bases from V and 5 bases from J; junction bases left unmatched: 8. Germline CDR1 reads SEHNR; CDR2 reads FQNEAQ (reference sequence). The CDR3 loop is CASTRGRADNEQFF. Written as DNA, the CDR3 is TGTGCCAGCACCCGAGGGAGGGCAGACAATGAGCAGTTCTTC.